The table lists the clone carrying this TCR beta chain with a few counts. Assay version v3.0 of immunoSEQ was used, and it was run at survey level. Clones were sequenced by immunoSEQ multiplex PCR, and TCRdb holds only the in-frame ones, with some missing. The repertoire includes roughly 25,000 clones, roughly 80% of them detected once, and 4.5% to 6% sits in the top ten. Until DNA extraction, the samples held between 1-10 million cryopreserved PBMC. The sample belongs to a study of long-term antiretroviral therapy in people with HIV. The clonotype was recovered from a young woman with HIV. The material sequenced was unsorted PBMCs, taken 1.1 years before starting antiretroviral therapy.

In DNA, the CDR3 is TGCGCCAGCAGCCAAGACCCCCATGAGACCCAGTACTTC. It yields the protein CASSQDPHETQYF. This chain links TRBV4-1 with TRBJ2-5; D not resolved. Germline assignment: CDR1 MGHRA and CDR2 YSYEKL. V was trimmed by 0 bases and J by 5 bases, leaving 7 bases between them. The CDR3 has 13 amino acids.